This T cell receptor beta chain was captured by sequencing in a study of blood T cell repertoires in COVID-19. Study background: From T cells, B-cell-depleted T cells, or PBMCs came the material, which was cDNA or gDNA.

Under the authors' procedure: Amplification of reference gene primers was used by the study to estimate nucleated cell counts. Method: immunoSEQ multiplex PCR; TCRdb's copy keeps in-frame clones and lacks some. V, J and clone size were drawn from that table, and D and trimming were deduced from the DNA. Of about 76,000 clones listed, more than 80% were seen once; the top ten hold under 20%. This CDR3 is built from 12 residues. The V gene's germline CDR1 is SGHRS and CDR2 YFSETQ. Trimming took off 0 bases at V and 6 bases at J, with 6 bases between the two ends. The genes are TRBV5-1 and TRBJ1-2, with D uncertain. This TCR derives from a woman aged 60-70 years with acute or convalescent COVID-19. Sequencing was done on a sample of peripheral blood. The CDR3 here is CASSLDRDGYTF. The CDR3 DNA is TGCGCCAGCAGCTTGGACAGAGATGGCTACACCTTC.